This TCR beta chain was observed in a study of prognosis after radiotherapy for stage I lung cancer. As for the study in general: Each non-small cell lung cancer patient was deemed medically inoperable. Patients numbered about a dozen men and a handful of women, aged roughly 53 to 90 with a median of around 76 years.

The CDR3 is 14 residues long. V was pared by 6 bases and J by 10 bases, with 7 bases of the junction left unmatched. The germline V gene has CDR1 LNHDA and CDR2 SQIVND (reference sequence). Genomic DNA yielded TCR beta CDR3, amplified by two-round multiplex PCR. Initially, in first-round PCR, primers specific to each TRBV and TRBJ gene were used. TCRdb reanalysed the multiplex PCR reads using MiXCR and keeps one entry per CDR3 protein. This sample has about 16,000 distinct CDR3 sequences; around 30% occur once, and the top ten carry 20% to 25%. This clonotype is labeled medium-sized. J is TRBJ1-6 and V is TRBV19; 9 bases align to TRBD1. This receptor was obtained from a donor aged 50 or older with non-small cell lung cancer. This sample comprised PBMCs, obtained before or after stereotactic body radiation therapy (not recorded which). The CDR3 coding sequence is TGTGCCAGTAGGCCACAGGGGGCTGGATCACCCCTCCACTTT. It translates to CASRPQGAGSPLHF.